Listed here are 28 T cell receptor beta chains from one sample, sequenced in a study of CD8 T cells in ankylosing spondylitis. Whole-study results and caveats: A TCR beta motif made of under 10 highly homologous variants seemed typical of ankylosing spondylitis blood.

The antigens of these receptors remain unknown. A single record per CDR3 protein comes from TCRdb applying MiXCR to the 5' RACE reads. The table lists some 840,000 distinct CDR3 sequences, about 10% of them singletons. Sequenced input: blood, either unsorted or a sorted T cell fraction (not recorded which). The receptors derive from a male donor with ankylosing spondylitis.

This clonotype appeared a few times. The V gene is TRBV6-1, the J gene TRBJ2-5; TRBD1 agrees at 9 bases. Per germline, CDR1 MNHNS and CDR2 SASEGT. J was trimmed by 4 bases and V by 7 bases; bases with no gene match: 7. CDR3 size: 14 residues. The CDR3 protein is CASILQGASETQYF. In DNA, the CDR3 is TGTGCCAGCATCTTACAGGGGGCCTCAGAGACCCAGTACTTC.

The chain uses TRBV7-2 and TRBJ2-1; D is perhaps TRBD2 (6 bases). Per the germline V gene, CDR1 is SGHTA and CDR2 is FQGNSA. CDR3 length equals 14 residues. V lost 0 bases and J lost 7, with 10 bases in between. The chain's CDR3 is CASSLATRENEQFF. CDR3 nucleotide sequence: TGTGCCAGCAGCTTAGCGACGCGGGAAAATGAGCAGTTCTTC. Complete variable domain (other parts from reference TRBV7-2 and TRBJ2-1): GAGVSQSPSNKVTEKGKDVELRCDPISGHTALYWYRQSLGQGLEFLIYFQGNSAPDKSGLPSDRFSAERTGGSVSTLTIQRTQQEDSAVYLCASSLATRENEQFFGPGTRLTVL.

Of note for this clonotype: Because the CDR3's place on the DNA is in doubt, the DNA is left out and the CDR3 is given as listed by TCRdb. The chain has TRBV7-2 and TRBJ1-2; no DNA check was done on the table's D call, TRBD1. Germline assignment: CDR1 SGHTA and CDR2 FQGNSA. The CDR3 is 16 residues long, counting both termini. CDR3 region: CASSFGPGQVNYGYTF.

This clonotype was picked up a small number of times. This sequence joins TRBV11-2 and TRBJ2-6, with 8 bases matching TRBD1. Germline V gene lookup returns CDR1 SGHAT and CDR2 FQNNGV. CDR3 size: 19 residues. V was clipped by 5 bases and J by 2 bases; unmatched bases: 14. Here the CDR3 reads CASSPRTGSDRAGANVLTF. CDR3 in DNA: TGTGCCAGCAGCCCCCGGACAGGGTCTGACCGTGCTGGGGCCAACGTCCTGACTTTC.

This clonotype was counted ten times or more. The chain carries TRBV20-1 and TRBJ2-5, with D perhaps assigned TRBD1 or TRBD2 (6 bases each). The V and J ends lost 0 bases and 7 bases respectively, with 15 bases between them. The CDR3 is made up of 14 amino acids. Germline lookup yields CDR1 DFQATT and CDR2 SNEGSKA (reference sequence). The CDR3 sequence is CSARDPRGPGTQYF. The CDR3, as DNA: TGCAGTGCTAGAGACCCCCGGGGGCCGGGGACCCAGTACTTC.

In its sample, this clonotype was seen many times. This chain connects TRBV10-3 to TRBJ2-3; 8 bases align to TRBD1. Germline V gives CDR1 ENHRY, CDR2 SYGVKD. This CDR3 spans 14 amino acids. J gave up 1 base and V 5 bases, and 2 bases lay outside the gene matches. Here the CDR3 DNA reads TGTGCCATCAGTACGGGACAGGGCACAGATACGCAGTATTTT. Its protein product is CAISTGQGTDTQYF.

The chain joins TRBV20-1 to TRBJ2-5, with D possibly called TRBD1 or TRBD2 (5 bases each). Per germline, CDR1 DFQATT and CDR2 SNEGSKA (reference sequence). The ends were cut back, 5 bases at V and 5 bases at J, with 18 bases in the middle. The CDR3 is 14 amino acids. The CDR3: CSARDRLGGETQYF. DNA of the CDR3: TGCAGTGCTCGGGACCGGCTTGGGGGTGAGACCCAGTACTTC.

V usage is TRBV6-1 and J usage is TRBJ2-3; D assignment may be TRBD1 or TRBD2 (5 bases each). CDR1 is MNHNS and CDR2 is SASEGT in the germline V gene. The length of the CDR3 is 15 residues. V shed 4 bases and J shed 2 bases, with 13 bases lying between them. The DNA of the CDR3 is TGTGCCAGCAGTGGGGCTTGGGGGAACACAGATACGCAGTATTTT. This encodes CASSGAWGNTDTQYF.

CDR3 loop: CASSLTWVLESSYNEQFF. DNA of the CDR3: TGTGCCAGCAGCTTAACTTGGGTACTAGAAAGCTCCTACAATGAGCAGTTCTTC. This chain uses TRBV7-3 with TRBJ2-1, with a weak D call TRBD2 (5 bases). V shed 0 bases and J shed 0 bases, with 15 bases lying between them. Per the germline V gene, CDR1 is SGHTA and CDR2 is FQGTGA. The CDR3 is 18 amino acids.

This clonotype has just a few counts. J is TRBJ2-5 and V is TRBV6-5; 9 bases are shared with TRBD1. The CDR3 has 14 residues. Losses at the gene ends were 6 bases for V and 5 bases for J; bases not matched to a gene: 7. Germline lookup yields CDR1 MNHEY and CDR2 SVGAGI. The CDR3 loop is CASRYRGRGETQYF. As DNA, the CDR3 is TGTGCCAGCAGATACAGGGGGCGTGGGGAGACCCAGTACTTC.

This clonotype turned up a few times. The rearrangement links TRBV15 to TRBJ2-2; no reliable D call. CDR3 size: 16 residues. Trimming took 0 bases from V and 5 from J, leaving 13 bases between them. From germline, CDR1 is LNHNV and CDR2 YYDKDF (reference sequence). CDR3 DNA sequence: TGTGCCACCAGCAGAGACCCCCTCCACGGAACCGGGGAGCTGTTTTTT. Amino acids: CATSRDPLHGTGELFF.

The chain recombines TRBV5-1 with TRBJ1-1; D is unresolved. Germline loops: CDR1 SGHRS, CDR2 YFSETQ. Trimming cost V 5 bases and J 0 bases, with 17 bases left between them. There are 16 residues in the CDR3. CDR3 in DNA: TGCGCCAGCAGTATTGGCCTCAGAGATCTGAACACTGAAGCTTTCTTT. Amino acid sequence: CASSIGLRDLNTEAFF.

The chain uses TRBV5-1 and TRBJ2-7, with D possibly TRBD1 on 6 matching bases. Per the germline V gene, CDR1 is SGHRS and CDR2 is YFSETQ. V gave up 3 bases and J gave up 3 bases, with 13 bases separating them. The CDR3 runs to 14 residues. CDR3 region: CASSSYEQGYEQYF. The CDR3 nucleotides read TGCGCCAGCAGCTCTTACGAACAGGGCTACGAGCAGTACTTC.

The chain uses TRBV5-1 and TRBJ1-2, with 7 bases matching TRBD1. Germline-derived CDR1 and CDR2 are SGHRS and YFSETQ. V lost 3 bases to trimming and J lost 0 bases; unmatched junction nucleotides: 5. The CDR3 is 15 residues long. CDR3 region: CASSSGTAANYGYTF. CDR3 coding DNA: TGCGCCAGCAGCTCAGGGACAGCAGCTAACTATGGCTACACCTTC.

This clonotype has at least ten counts. This chain links TRBV29-1 with TRBJ2-7; 12 bases agree with TRBD2. The ends lost 4 bases at V and 6 bases at J; junction bases unmatched: 4. The CDR3 is 13 amino acids. Germline assignment: CDR1 SQVTM and CDR2 ANQGSEA. The CDR3, as DNA: TGCAGCGTTGGACTAGCGGGGGAGGTCGAGCAGTACTTC. It encodes CSVGLAGEVEQYF.

The chain recombines TRBV5-1 with TRBJ2-7; TRBD1 is a possible D gene (6 bases). From germline, CDR1 is SGHRS and CDR2 YFSETQ. The CDR3 covers 15 residues. Trimming removed 5 bases at V and 3 bases at J, with 18 bases between. Written as DNA, the CDR3 is TGCGCCAGCAGTGGGGGCCCGGGGATTCGCTACGAGCAGTACTTC. It translates to CASSGGPGIRYEQYF.

This clonotype has a handful of counts. The chain recombines TRBV2 with TRBJ2-4; 8 bases align to TRBD2. V lost 6 bases and J lost 6; bases outside the gene matches: 7. The CDR3 spans 14 residues. CDR1 and CDR2 (germline): SNHLY, FYNNEI. The CDR3 is CASRAGTRGNIQYF. The DNA of the CDR3 is TGTGCCAGCAGGGCCGGGACTAGAGGAAACATTCAGTACTTC.

This clonotype has at least ten counts. V usage is TRBV2 and J usage is TRBJ1-5; a possible D gene is TRBD1 (6 bases). V lost 2 bases to trimming and J lost 6 bases, with 8 bases between them. The CDR3 totals 13 residues. Germline lookup yields CDR1 SNHLY and CDR2 FYNNEI. The CDR3 nucleotides are TGTGCCAGCAGTGAACAGGGGAGTCAGCCCCAGCATTTT. Protein: CASSEQGSQPQHF.

V usage is TRBV24-1 and J usage is TRBJ2-1, with D unresolved. Germline V gene sequence: CDR1 KGHDR, CDR2 SFDVKD. V dropped 4 bases and J dropped 0 bases, with 9 bases sitting between them. The CDR3 is 15 residues long. CDR3 sequence reads: CATSDPDPSYNEQFF. CDR3 nucleotides: TGTGCCACCAGTGACCCAGATCCCTCCTACAATGAGCAGTTCTTC.

This clonotype showed up many times. The V and J genes are TRBV12-3 or TRBV12-4 and TRBJ1-1; D uncertain. The CDR3 spans 13 residues. The germline V and J ends were trimmed by 5 bases and 6 bases, with 13 bases remaining between them. CDR3 loop: CASSGLRIPEAFF. The CDR3 DNA is TGTGCCAGCAGTGGTTTAAGGATCCCTGAAGCTTTCTTT.

This rearrangement joins TRBV7-2 to TRBJ2-5, with 7 bases aligning to TRBD1. Trimming cost V 5 bases and J 1 base; bases outside gene matches: 4. CDR1 is SGHTA, CDR2 FQGNSA, per germline. CDR3 size: 14 residues. The CDR3 DNA sequence: TGTGCCAGCAGCCTGACAGGGATCCAAGAGACCCAGTACTTC. Its protein is CASSLTGIQETQYF.

This clonotype was seen repeatedly, ten times or more. This sequence joins TRBV5-6 and TRBJ1-2; 7 bases are a match to TRBD1. The CDR3 totals 13 residues. Germline CDR1 reads SGHDT; CDR2 reads YYEEEE. Unmatched junction bases numbered 14, after V lost 10 bases and J lost 8 bases. The CDR3, as DNA: TGTGCCGTACCAAGCGACAGGGCGGGAGGCTACACCTTC. Translated, it gives CAVPSDRAGGYTF.

V and J are TRBV20-1 and TRBJ1-2; possible D gene TRBD1, 6 bases. Germline V gene lookup returns CDR1 DFQATT and CDR2 SNEGSKA (reference sequence). V lost 0 bases to trimming and J lost 8 bases, with 16 bases between them. The CDR3 extends over 14 amino acids. CDR3 DNA: TGCAGTGCTAGAGATCTGGGGGGCCGTAAAGGCTACACCTTC. It is translated as CSARDLGGRKGYTF.

This clonotype was counted at least ten times. The J gene is TRBJ1-1, the V gene TRBV7-9; 7 nucleotides align to TRBD1. CDR3 length: 12 residues. The ends lost 4 bases at V and 11 bases at J; junction bases unmatched: 7. CDR1 is SEHNR and CDR2 is FQNEAQ in the germline V gene (reference sequence). The chain's CDR3 is CASSSTTGKAFF. Written as DNA, the CDR3 is TGTGCCAGCAGCTCTACGACAGGGAAGGCTTTCTTT.

This clonotype was seen more than once but under ten times. The chain employs TRBV10-3 and TRBJ2-7, with 8 bases lining up with TRBD2. The CDR3 extends over 14 amino acids. The junction had 5 bases not matched to a gene; V was cut back by 1 base and J by 6 bases. The germline V gene has CDR1 ENHRY and CDR2 SYGVKD. The chain's CDR3 is CAISELDAGGEQYF. The CDR3 bases are TGTGCCATCAGTGAGTTGGACGCGGGGGGCGAGCAGTACTTC.

The chain carries TRBV28 and TRBJ2-5; D unresolved. The germline CDR1 and CDR2 sequences are MDHEN and SYDVKM. CDR3 length equals 13 residues. V was trimmed by 3 bases and J by 7 bases, leaving 12 bases between them. The CDR3 coding sequence is TGTGCCAGCAGTTTTTCCGCCCCAGGGACCCAGTACTTC. It is translated as CASSFSAPGTQYF.

A few counts support this clonotype. The chain links TRBV20-1 to TRBJ2-7, with D possibly TRBD2 on 6 matching bases. The CDR3 consists of 13 residues. Looked up from germline, CDR1 is DFQATT and CDR2 is SNEGSKA (reference sequence). The germline V and J ends were trimmed by 5 bases and 2 bases, with 13 bases remaining between them. CDR3 loop: CSASRGLAYEQYF. The DNA for the CDR3 is TGCAGTGCTTCGAGGGGACTGGCCTACGAGCAGTACTTC.

There are a few counts of this clonotype. Here the CDR3 DNA reads TGCGCCAGCAGCTCCGCGAGACGGGAAGAGACCCAGTACTTC. Encoded protein: CASSSARREETQYF. The rearrangement links TRBV5-1 to TRBJ2-5; D uncertain. Trimming took 3 bases from V and 3 from J, leaving 12 bases between them. Per germline, CDR1 SGHRS and CDR2 YFSETQ. The CDR3 is 14 residues long.